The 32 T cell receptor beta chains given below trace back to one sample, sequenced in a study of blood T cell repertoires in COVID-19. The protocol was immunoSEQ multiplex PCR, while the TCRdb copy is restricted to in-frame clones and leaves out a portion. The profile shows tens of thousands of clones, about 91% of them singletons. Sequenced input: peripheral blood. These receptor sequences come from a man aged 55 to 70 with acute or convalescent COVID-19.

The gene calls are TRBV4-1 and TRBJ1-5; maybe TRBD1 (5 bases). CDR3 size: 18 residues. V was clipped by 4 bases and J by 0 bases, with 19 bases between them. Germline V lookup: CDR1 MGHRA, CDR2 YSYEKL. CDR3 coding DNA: TGCGCCAGCAGCCTACTTCGGAACAGGCGTTATAGCAATCAGCCCCAGCATTTT. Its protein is CASSLLRNRRYSNQPQHF.

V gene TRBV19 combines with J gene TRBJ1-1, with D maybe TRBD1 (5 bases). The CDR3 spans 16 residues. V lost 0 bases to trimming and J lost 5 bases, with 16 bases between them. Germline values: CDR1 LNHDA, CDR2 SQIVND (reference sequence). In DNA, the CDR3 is TGTGCCAGTAGTATAGATCAGGGTAGGGGAGGAACTGAAGCTTTCTTT. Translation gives CASSIDQGRGGTEAFF. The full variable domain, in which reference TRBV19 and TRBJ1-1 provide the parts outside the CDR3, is DGGITQSPKYLFRKEGQNVTLSCEQNLNHDAMYWYRQDPGQGLRLIYYSQIVNDFQKGDIAEGYSVSREKKESFPLTVTSAQKNPTAFYLCASSIDQGRGGTEAFFGQGTRLTVV.

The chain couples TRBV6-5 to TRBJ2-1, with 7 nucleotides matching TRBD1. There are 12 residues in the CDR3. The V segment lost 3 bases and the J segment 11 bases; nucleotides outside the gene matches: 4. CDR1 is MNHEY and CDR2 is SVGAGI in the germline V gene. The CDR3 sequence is CASSYKGQKQFF. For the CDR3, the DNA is TGTGCCAGCAGTTATAAGGGACAGAAGCAGTTCTTC.

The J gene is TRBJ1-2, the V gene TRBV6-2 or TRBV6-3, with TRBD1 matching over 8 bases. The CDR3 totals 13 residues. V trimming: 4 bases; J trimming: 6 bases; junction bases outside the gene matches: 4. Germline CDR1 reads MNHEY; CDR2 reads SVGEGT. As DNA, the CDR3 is TGTGCCAGCAGTTGGACAGGGCAGGATGGCTACACCTTC. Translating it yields CASSWTGQDGYTF.

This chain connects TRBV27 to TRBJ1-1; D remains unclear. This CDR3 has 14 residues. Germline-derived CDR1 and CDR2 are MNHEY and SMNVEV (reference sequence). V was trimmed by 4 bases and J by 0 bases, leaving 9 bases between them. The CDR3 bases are TGTGCCAGCAGTTATGGAGGAATGAACACTGAAGCTTTCTTT. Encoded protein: CASSYGGMNTEAFF.

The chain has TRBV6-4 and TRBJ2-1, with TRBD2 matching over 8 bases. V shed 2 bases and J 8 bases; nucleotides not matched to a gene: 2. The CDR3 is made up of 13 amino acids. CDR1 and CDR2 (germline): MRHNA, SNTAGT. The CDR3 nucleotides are TGTGCCAGCAGTGACCCCGGGAGGGATGAGCAGTTCTTC. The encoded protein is CASSDPGRDEQFF.

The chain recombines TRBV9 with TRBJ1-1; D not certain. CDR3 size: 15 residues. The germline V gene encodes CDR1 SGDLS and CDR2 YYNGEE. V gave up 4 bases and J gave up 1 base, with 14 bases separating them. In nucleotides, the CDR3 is TGTGCCAGCAGCAACGGGGAAACGAGGAACACTGAAGCTTTCTTT. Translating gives CASSNGETRNTEAFF. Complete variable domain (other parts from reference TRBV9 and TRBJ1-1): DSGVTQTPKHLITATGQRVTLRCSPRSGDLSVYWYQQSLDQGLQFLIQYYNGEERAKGNILERFSAQQFPDLHSELNLSSLELGDSALYFCASSNGETRNTEAFFGQGTRLTVV.

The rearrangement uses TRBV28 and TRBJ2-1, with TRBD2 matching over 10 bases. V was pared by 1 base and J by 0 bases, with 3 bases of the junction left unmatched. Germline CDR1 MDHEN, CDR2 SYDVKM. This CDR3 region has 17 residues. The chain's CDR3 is CASSLSSGSGSYNEQFF. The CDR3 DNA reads TGTGCCAGCAGTTTATCTAGCGGGAGTGGCTCCTACAATGAGCAGTTCTTC.

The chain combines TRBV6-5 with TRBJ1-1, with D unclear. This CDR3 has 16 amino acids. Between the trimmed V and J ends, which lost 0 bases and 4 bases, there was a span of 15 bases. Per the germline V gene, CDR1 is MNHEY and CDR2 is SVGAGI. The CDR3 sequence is CASSYSTKGAGTEAFF. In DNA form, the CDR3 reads TGTGCCAGCAGTTACTCAACCAAGGGTGCGGGCACTGAAGCTTTCTTT.

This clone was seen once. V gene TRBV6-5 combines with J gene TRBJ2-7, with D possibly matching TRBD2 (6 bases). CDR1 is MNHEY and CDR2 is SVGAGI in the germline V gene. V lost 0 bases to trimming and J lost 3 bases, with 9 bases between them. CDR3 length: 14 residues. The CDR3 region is CASSYSRRGYEQYF. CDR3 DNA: TGTGCCAGCAGTTACTCGAGGCGGGGCTACGAGCAGTACTTC.

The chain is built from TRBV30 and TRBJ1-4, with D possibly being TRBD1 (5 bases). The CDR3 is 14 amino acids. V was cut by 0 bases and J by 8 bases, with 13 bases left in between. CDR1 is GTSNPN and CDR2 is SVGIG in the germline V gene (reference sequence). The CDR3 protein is CAWSVRQGGEKLFF. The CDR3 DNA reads TGTGCCTGGAGTGTACGCCAGGGAGGAGAAAAACTGTTTTTT.

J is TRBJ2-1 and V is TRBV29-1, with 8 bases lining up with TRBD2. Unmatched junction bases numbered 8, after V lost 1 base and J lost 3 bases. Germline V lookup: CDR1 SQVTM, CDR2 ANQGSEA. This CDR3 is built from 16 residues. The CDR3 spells CSVEVRLAGLYNEQFF. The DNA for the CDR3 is TGCAGCGTTGAAGTCAGGCTAGCGGGTCTCTACAATGAGCAGTTCTTC.

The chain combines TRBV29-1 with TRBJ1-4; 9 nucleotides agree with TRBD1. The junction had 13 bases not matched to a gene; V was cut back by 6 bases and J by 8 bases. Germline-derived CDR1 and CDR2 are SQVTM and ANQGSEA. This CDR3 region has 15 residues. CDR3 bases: TGCAGCGTCGCCCGGTCGGGACAGGGCGACGAAAAACTGTTTTTT. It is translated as CSVARSGQGDEKLFF.

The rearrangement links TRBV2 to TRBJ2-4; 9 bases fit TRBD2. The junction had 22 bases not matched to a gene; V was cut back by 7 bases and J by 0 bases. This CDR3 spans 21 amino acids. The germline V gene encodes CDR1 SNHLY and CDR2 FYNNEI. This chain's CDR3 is CASNPGSSGRPDNLAKNIQYF. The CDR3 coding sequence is TGTGCCAGCAACCCGGGGAGCAGCGGGAGGCCCGACAACCTAGCCAAAAACATTCAGTACTTC.

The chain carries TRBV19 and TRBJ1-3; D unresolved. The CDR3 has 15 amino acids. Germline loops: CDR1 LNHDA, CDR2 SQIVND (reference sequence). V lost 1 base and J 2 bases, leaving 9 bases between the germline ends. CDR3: CASSIGARTGNTIYF. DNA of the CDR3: TGTGCCAGTAGTATAGGGGCCCGCACTGGAAACACCATATATTTT. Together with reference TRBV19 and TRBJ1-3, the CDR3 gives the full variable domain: DGGITQSPKYLFRKEGQNVTLSCEQNLNHDAMYWYRQDPGQGLRLIYYSQIVNDFQKGDIAEGYSVSREKKESFPLTVTSAQKNPTAFYLCASSIGARTGNTIYFGEGSWLTVV.

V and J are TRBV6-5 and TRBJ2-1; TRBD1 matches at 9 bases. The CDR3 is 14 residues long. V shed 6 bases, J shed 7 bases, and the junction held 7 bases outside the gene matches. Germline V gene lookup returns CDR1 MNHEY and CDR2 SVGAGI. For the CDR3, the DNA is TGTGCCAGCAGGGGGACAGGGCGAGAAAATGAGCAGTTCTTC. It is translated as CASRGTGRENEQFF.

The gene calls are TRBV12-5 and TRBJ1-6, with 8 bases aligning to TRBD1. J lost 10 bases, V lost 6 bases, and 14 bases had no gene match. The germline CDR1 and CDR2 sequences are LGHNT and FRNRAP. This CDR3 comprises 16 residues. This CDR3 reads CASGPTDGQGNSPLHF. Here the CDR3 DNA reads TGTGCTAGTGGCCCAACGGATGGACAGGGAAACTCACCCCTCCACTTT.

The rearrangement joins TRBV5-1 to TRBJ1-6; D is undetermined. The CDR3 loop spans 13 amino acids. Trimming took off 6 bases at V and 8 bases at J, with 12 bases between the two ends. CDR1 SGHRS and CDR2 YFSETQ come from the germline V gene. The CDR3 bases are TGCGCCAGCAACCGGGGAAGCGATTCACCCCTCCACTTT. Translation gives CASNRGSDSPLHF.

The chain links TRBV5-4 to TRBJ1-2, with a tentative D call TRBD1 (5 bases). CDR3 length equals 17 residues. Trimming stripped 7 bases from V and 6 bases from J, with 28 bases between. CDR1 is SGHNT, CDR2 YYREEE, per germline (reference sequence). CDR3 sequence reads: CASQSKGWVEGQDGYTF. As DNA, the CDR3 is TGTGCCAGCCAATCTAAGGGGTGGGTTGAAGGTCAGGATGGCTACACCTTC. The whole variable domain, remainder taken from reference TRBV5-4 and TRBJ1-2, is ETGVTQSPTHLIKTRGQQVTLRCSSQSGHNTVSWYQQALGQGPQFIFQYYREEENGRGNFPPRFSGLQFPNYSSELNVNALELDDSALYLCASQSKGWVEGQDGYTFGSGTRLTVV.

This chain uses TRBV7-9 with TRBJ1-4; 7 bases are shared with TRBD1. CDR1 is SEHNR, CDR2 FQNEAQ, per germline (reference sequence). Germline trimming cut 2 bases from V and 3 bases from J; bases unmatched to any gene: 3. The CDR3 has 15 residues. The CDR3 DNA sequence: TGTGCCAGCAGCTTAAGGACAGGCGCTAATGAAAAACTGTTTTTT. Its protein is CASSLRTGANEKLFF.

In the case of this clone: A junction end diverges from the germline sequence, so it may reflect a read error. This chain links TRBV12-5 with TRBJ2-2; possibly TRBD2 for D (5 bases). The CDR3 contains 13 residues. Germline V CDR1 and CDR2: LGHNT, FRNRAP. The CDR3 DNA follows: TGTGCTAGTGGCCGATTTGAACACCGGGGAGCTGTTTTT. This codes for CASGRFEHRGAVF.

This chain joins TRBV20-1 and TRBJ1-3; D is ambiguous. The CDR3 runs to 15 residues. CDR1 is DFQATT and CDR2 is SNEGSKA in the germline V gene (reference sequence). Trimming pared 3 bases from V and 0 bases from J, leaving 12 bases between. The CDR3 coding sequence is TGCAGTGCTAGTCAGGCACTCCGCTCTGGAAACACCATATATTTT. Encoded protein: CSASQALRSGNTIYF.

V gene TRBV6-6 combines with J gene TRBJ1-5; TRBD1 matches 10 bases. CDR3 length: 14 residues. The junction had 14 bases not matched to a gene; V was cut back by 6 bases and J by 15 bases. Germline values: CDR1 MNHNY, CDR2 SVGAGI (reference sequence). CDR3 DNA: TGTGCCAGCAGCCCAGTCCCGGGACAGGGGTCTTGGCATTTT. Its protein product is CASSPVPGQGSWHF.

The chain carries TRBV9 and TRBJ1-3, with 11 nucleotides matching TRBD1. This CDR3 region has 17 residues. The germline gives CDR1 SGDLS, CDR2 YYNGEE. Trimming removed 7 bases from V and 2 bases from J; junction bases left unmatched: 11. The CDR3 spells CASARDRGELAGNTIYF. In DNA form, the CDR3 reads TGTGCCAGCGCACGGGACAGGGGGGAATTAGCTGGAAACACCATATATTTT.

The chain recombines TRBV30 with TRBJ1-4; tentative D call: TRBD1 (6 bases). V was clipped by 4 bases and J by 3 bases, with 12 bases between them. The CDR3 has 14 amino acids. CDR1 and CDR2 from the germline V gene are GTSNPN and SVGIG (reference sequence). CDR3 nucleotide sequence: TGTGCCTGGACGACCAGGGGAGCTAATGAAAAACTGTTTTTT. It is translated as CAWTTRGANEKLFF.

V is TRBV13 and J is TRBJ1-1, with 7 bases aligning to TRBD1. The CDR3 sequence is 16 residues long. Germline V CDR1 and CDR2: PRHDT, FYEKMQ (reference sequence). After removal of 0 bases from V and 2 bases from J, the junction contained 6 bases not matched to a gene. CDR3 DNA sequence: TGTGCCAGCAGCTTAGGCCTGACAGGGTACAACACTGAAGCTTTCTTT. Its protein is CASSLGLTGYNTEAFF.

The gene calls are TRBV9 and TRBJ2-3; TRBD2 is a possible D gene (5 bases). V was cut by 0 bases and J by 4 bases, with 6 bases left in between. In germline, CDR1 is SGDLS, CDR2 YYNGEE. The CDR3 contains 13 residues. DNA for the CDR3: TGTGCCAGCAGCGTAGGGACTCCAGATACGCAGTATTTT. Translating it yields CASSVGTPDTQYF. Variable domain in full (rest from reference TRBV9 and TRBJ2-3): DSGVTQTPKHLITATGQRVTLRCSPRSGDLSVYWYQQSLDQGLQFLIQYYNGEERAKGNILERFSAQQFPDLHSELNLSSLELGDSALYFCASSVGTPDTQYFGPGTRLTVL.

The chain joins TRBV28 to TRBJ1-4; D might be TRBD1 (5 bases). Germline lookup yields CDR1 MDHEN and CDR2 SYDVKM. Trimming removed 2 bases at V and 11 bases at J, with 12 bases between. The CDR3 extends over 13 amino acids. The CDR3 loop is CASSLGTGGKLFF. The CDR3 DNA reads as TGTGCCAGCAGTTTAGGTACAGGAGGGAAACTGTTTTTT.

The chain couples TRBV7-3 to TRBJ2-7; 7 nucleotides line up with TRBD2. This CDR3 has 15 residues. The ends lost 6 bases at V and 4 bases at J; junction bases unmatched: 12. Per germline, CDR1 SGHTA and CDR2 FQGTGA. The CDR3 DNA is TGTGCCAGCAGTGTACTCGGCGGAGCGGGGTACGAGCAGTACTTC. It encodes CASSVLGGAGYEQYF.

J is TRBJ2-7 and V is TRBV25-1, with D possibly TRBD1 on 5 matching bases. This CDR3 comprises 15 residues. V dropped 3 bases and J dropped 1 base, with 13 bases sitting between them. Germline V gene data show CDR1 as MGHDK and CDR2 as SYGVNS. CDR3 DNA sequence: TGTGCCAGCAGTGACCCCGGACACGTATCCTACGAGCAGTACTTC. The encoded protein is CASSDPGHVSYEQYF.

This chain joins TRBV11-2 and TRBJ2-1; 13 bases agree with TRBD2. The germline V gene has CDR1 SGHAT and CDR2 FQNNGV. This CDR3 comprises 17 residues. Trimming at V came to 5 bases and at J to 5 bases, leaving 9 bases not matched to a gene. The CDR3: CASSGLAGAPEDNEQFF. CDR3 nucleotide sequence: TGTGCCAGCAGCGGACTAGCGGGAGCCCCGGAGGACAATGAGCAGTTCTTC.

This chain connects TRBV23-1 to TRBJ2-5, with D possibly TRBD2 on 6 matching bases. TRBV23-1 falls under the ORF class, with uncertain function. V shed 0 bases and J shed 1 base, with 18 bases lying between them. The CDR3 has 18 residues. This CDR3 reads CASSQSGGVPVPQETQYF. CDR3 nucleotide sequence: TGCGCCAGCAGTCAATCAGGCGGGGTTCCTGTGCCCCAAGAGACCCAGTACTTC.